One sample yielded the 9 T cell receptor beta chains listed below, sequenced in a study of blood T cells in healthy people across ages. It was with a sample-barcoded 5' primer and a J-beta primer mix that a second PCR of roughly 7 to 12 cycles was run. MiXCR was run by TCRdb on the 5' RACE reads, yielding one entry per CDR3 protein. The sample has more than 550,000 distinct CDR3 sequences, roughly 20% seen once. What was sequenced was blood. These receptors all stem from a man between 65 and 79 years old in good health.

The chain links TRBV5-1 to TRBJ2-1; possible D gene TRBD1, 6 bases. Germline V gives CDR1 SGHRS, CDR2 YFSETQ. The length of the CDR3 is 14 residues. V lost 4 bases to trimming and J lost 5 bases, with 13 bases between them. The CDR3 is CASSRTGQDNEQFF. The CDR3 nucleotides are TGCGCCAGCAGCCGGACGGGACAAGACAATGAGCAGTTCTTC.

The rearrangement uses TRBV7-9 and TRBJ2-7; D unresolved. This CDR3 is 14 amino acids long. Germline V lookup: CDR1 SEHNR, CDR2 FQNEAQ (reference sequence). Trimming took off 6 bases at V and 3 bases at J, with 15 bases between the two ends. CDR3 nucleotide sequence: TGTGCCAGCAGTCCTTCCGGACCAGACTACGAGCAGTACGTC. The encoded protein is CASSPSGPDYEQYV.

In this sample, this clonotype turned up a few times. The CDR3 here is CSARDAIAGALSSYNEQFF. CDR3 nucleotides: TGCAGTGCTAGAGACGCTATAGCGGGGGCCCTGAGCTCCTACAATGAGCAGTTCTTC. The chain couples TRBV20-1 to TRBJ2-1; 9 nucleotides agree with TRBD2. The CDR3 totals 19 residues. Germline loops: CDR1 DFQATT, CDR2 SNEGSKA (reference sequence). Trimming took 0 bases from V and 0 from J; bases not matched to a gene: 12.

This clonotype was detected only a few times. V and J are TRBV5-1 and TRBJ1-1; TRBD1 is a possible D gene (6 bases). The CDR3 consists of 14 residues. CDR1 is SGHRS, CDR2 YFSETQ, per germline. V lost 4 bases and J 1 base, leaving 11 bases between the germline ends. The CDR3 spells CASSLMGQNTEAFF. The CDR3 nucleotides read TGCGCCAGCAGCCTAATGGGACAGAACACTGAAGCTTTCTTT. The variable domain in full, with the rest retrieved from reference TRBV5-1 and TRBJ1-1, is KAGVTQTPRYLIKTRGQQVTLSCSPISGHRSVSWYQQTPGQGLQFLFEYFSETQRNKGNFPGRFSGRQFSNSRSEMNVSTLELGDSALYLCASSLMGQNTEAFFGQGTRLTVV.

The chain links TRBV7-3 to TRBJ2-5; possible D gene TRBD1, 5 bases. Germline V lookup: CDR1 SGHTA, CDR2 FQGTGA. V gave up 4 bases and J gave up 7 bases, with 13 bases separating them. The CDR3 loop spans 13 amino acids. CDR3 sequence: CASSSGIGRTQYF. CDR3 sequence (DNA): TGTGCCAGCAGCTCAGGGATCGGTCGGACCCAGTACTTC.

Remarks on this clonotype: Relative to the germline gene, one junction end is altered; a read error may explain this. The rearrangement uses TRBV12-3 or TRBV12-4 and TRBJ2-1, with TRBD1 matching 10 bases. The CDR3 consists of 15 residues. This CDR3 is CASRVDRGPTNERFF. The CDR3 bases are TGTGCCAGCAGGGTCGACAGGGGGCCCACGAATGAGCGGTTCTTC.

The chain links TRBV4-1 to TRBJ2-5; D gene ambiguous. The CDR3 totals 15 residues. Trimming shortened V by 10 bases and J by 4 bases, and 22 bases separated the two germline ends. Germline V lookup: CDR1 MGHRA, CDR2 YSYEKL. DNA for the CDR3: TGCGCCACCCAGCCGGGTCCGGGTATCTCAGAGACCCAGTACTTC. As protein: CATQPGPGISETQYF.

V gene TRBV28 combines with J gene TRBJ2-6; TRBD1 matches 8 bases. The CDR3 contains 17 residues. V gave up 2 bases and J gave up 3 bases; unmatched junction bases: 6. Germline assignment: CDR1 MDHEN and CDR2 SYDVKM. The CDR3 DNA reads TGTGCCAGCAGTTTACCCCAGGGGGCGCGTGGGGCCAACGTCCTGACTTTC. It specifies CASSLPQGARGANVLTF.

There are a few counts of this clonotype. V and J are TRBV6-1 and TRBJ1-2, with D hard to call. This CDR3 is 12 amino acids long. Trimming cost V 3 bases and J 1 base, with 3 bases left between them. CDR1 and CDR2 (germline): MNHNS, SASEGT. The chain's CDR3 is CASSDYNYGYTF. The CDR3 DNA follows: TGTGCCAGCAGTGACTATAACTATGGCTACACCTTC.